Reported below is one T cell receptor (beta chain). Its target is unknown. In the PCR, 60 Vbeta and 13 Jbeta primers were used. Per the study methods: Unique TCR beta chains numbered roughly 84 million in a later analysis, with around 10 million shared. The table came from immunoSEQ multiplex PCR; TCRdb's copy has only in-frame clones and leaves some out. D and trimming come from the DNA, and the V and J calls and clone size come from that table. This sample carries roughly 160,000 clones, about 65% of them seen once, and the ten largest clones take approximately 1.5%. V lost 0 bases and J lost 10; bases outside the gene matches: 7. The CDR3 totals 14 residues. Germline values: CDR1 SGHRS, CDR2 YFSETQ. The sample is drawn from a study of cytomegalovirus exposure and HLA in healthy donors. The overall study: Roughly 170 million T cells yielded more than 90 million unique TCR beta sequences in earlier analysis.

Study findings and constraints: Most CMV-associated TCR beta chains appeared HLA-restricted in a later analysis. In a later analysis, HLA-associated beta chains showed higher expansion and lower generation probabilities than comparable chains.

V gene TRBV5-1 combines with J gene TRBJ2-1; 7 nucleotides agree with TRBD2. The sample comprised PBMCs. This clonotype was obtained from a girl aged 10 to 17 in good health and CMV-seronegative. CDR3 sequence reads: CASSLGDYSTEQFF. The CDR3 DNA reads as TGCGCCAGCAGCTTGGGGGACTATTCGACGGAGCAGTTCTTC.